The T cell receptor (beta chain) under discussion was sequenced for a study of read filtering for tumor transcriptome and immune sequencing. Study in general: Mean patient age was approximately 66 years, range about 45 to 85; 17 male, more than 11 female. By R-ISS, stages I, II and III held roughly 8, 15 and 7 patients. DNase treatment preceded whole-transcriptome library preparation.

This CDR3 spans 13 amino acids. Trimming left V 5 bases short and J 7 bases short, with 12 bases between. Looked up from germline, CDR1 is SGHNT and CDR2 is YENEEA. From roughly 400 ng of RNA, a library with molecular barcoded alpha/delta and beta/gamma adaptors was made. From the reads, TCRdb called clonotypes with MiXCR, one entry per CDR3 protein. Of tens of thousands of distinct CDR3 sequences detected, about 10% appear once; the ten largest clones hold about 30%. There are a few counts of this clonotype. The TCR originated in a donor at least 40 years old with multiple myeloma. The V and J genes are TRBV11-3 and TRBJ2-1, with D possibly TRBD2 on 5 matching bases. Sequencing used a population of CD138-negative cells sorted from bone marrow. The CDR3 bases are TGTGCCAGCAGCCAATCGTCGGGAAATGAGCAGTTCTTC. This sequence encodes CASSQSSGNEQFF.